This record concerns one T cell receptor (beta chain) sequence. In its sample, this clonotype was seen once. Its antigen target is currently unknown. Per-base quality was not reported, and no clone a single base away is much larger than it. A solitary read yields weak support. Based on the germline V gene, the CDR1 and CDR2 sequences are SGHTA and FQGNSA. The V and J ends are trimmed by 3 bases and 4 bases, leaving 21 bases between them. From the cysteine up to the phenylalanine, the CDR3 has a length of 17 residues. The entry retains the CDR3 DNA only, 51 bases that are in frame from base 1. The record originates from a study of molecular identifiers for immune sequencing clone quantification (dated by TCRdb to the late 2010s). In terms of the full investigation: For a replicate experiment, the RNA from either 20,000 or 100,000 naive CD8 T cells was divided into five aliquots, and four of those aliquots went on to sequencing. The study was a methods study using CD8 T cells to benchmark molecular-identifier clustering-based TCR repertoire sequencing (MIDCIRS) and TCR RNA copy counting. What the study reported, not specific to this receptor: Spiked-in Jurkat TCR RNA (approximately 9 copies' worth), which is not part of the donor repertoire, was contained in the naive libraries. Spiked-in Jurkat TCR RNA equivalent to a single cell was reported to be detectable even among some 910,000 naive CD8 T cells. Modeling indicated roughly 3.3 TCR RNA copies recovered per cell, compared with 7.5 to 10 by digital PCR, which implies a capture efficiency of approximately 30%. Highly expanded clone sizes could be underestimated because identical TCR molecules may share a barcode. Clones above 20 RNA copies held over 98% of molecules in CMV-specific effector cells but under 1% in naive cells. When barcode sub-clustering was not used, chimeric consensus sequences inflated TCR diversity, with chimeras reaching as high as 47%.

Libraries of naive CD8 T cells were built from anywhere between about 18,000 and 1,000,000 sorted cells, with 10%, 30% or 50% of the purified RNA used. On a BD FACSAria II, naive CD8 T cells were FACS-sorted as CD8+CD4-CCR7+CD45RA+ and collected into RLT Plus buffer. Nine to eleven TCR copies' worth of Jurkat RNA were spiked into roughly 19,000-1,000,000 naive CD8 T cell samples to test detection sensitivity. CD8 T cells were enriched using RosetteSep CD8+ T Cell Enrichment Cocktail and Ficoll-Paque, and the enriched cells then underwent ACK red cell lysis. Receptor libraries were prepared by PCR. The sequencer listed for this sample is Illumina HiSeq 4000. Bulk TCR libraries were made following a previously described method, with the TCR primers given in Table S5. Purification of total RNA was performed with the Qiagen AllPrep DNA/RNA kit. Before any analysis, reads coming from multiple sequencing runs of the same library were combined into one pool. On the authors' methods: Reads were retained only if an exact TCR constant sequence was present, and the retained reads were trimmed to 150 nt and grouped according to their 12-nt molecular barcodes. Reads inside each barcode group were sub-clustered using a 15% Levenshtein threshold, and a quality-weighted consensus sequence was constructed for each RNA molecule. Non-functional sequences were excluded, and lower-count sequences lying one edit away from another sequence were also excluded. Based on fitting two negative binomial distributions, any barcode sub-cluster with under 20% of the maximum read count was discarded. Using fastp trimming at Q25 and MiXCR clonotype assembly, TCRdb reanalyzed the public sequencing data and kept in-frame beta chains. Rows with a matching CDR3 protein are joined into one entry that keeps the most common DNA and genes. V and J calls and clone size were set by TCRdb, not the authors. In this sample the table shows tens of thousands of distinct CDR3 sequences, around 20% of which occur a single time. The ten largest clonotypes hold more than 1.2% of the sample.

Sequencing used naive CD8+ T cells from blood, with Jurkat cell RNA spiked in. The cell subset or site label on this specimen signifies: FACS-sorted CD8+CD4-CCR7+CD45RA+ naive T cells. This receptor was taken from a human donor in good health. Some libraries in this study had Jurkat cell RNA spiked in. The V and J genes are TRBV7-2 and TRBJ1-1, with a weak D call of TRBD1 (6 bases match). The base sequence is TGTGCCAGCAGCTTCCACGCAGGGAGCGAAGGGGGCACTGAAGCTTTCTTT. It codes for CASSFHAGSEGGTEAFF. With the rest looked up from the reference TRBV7-2 and TRBJ1-1 genes rather than sequenced, the full variable domain is GAGVSQSPSNKVTEKGKDVELRCDPISGHTALYWYRQSLGQGLEFLIYFQGNSAPDKSGLPSDRFSAERTGGSVSTLTIQRTQQEDSAVYLCASSFHAGSEGGTEAFFGQGTRLTVV.